The 15 T cell receptor beta chains listed next were all sequenced from one sample in a study of cytomegalovirus exposure and HLA in healthy donors (dated by TCRdb to about 2017). The method was the immunoSEQ multiplex PCR assay. For the multiplex PCR, a mixture combining 60 forward primers for TCR Vbeta segments and 13 reverse primers for TCR Jbeta segments was used. TCRdb stores this immuneACCESS table with in-frame sequences only. Part of the clones is absent; in the studies checked, under half of the shortfall reflects unresolved V genes, and no reason is known for the rest. A total of roughly 160,000 clones appear in this sample, about four fifths of them only once. Of the sample, approximately 4.8% falls within the top ten clones. The sequenced sample was PBMCs. These receptors all come from a man in his thirties or forties in good health and CMV-seronegative.

The genes are TRBV10-2 and TRBJ2-7; TRBD2 matches 11 bases. CDR1 and CDR2 (germline): WSHSY, SAAADI. The CDR3 has 19 residues. J was trimmed by 0 bases and V by 3 bases; bases with no gene match: 13. CDR3 DNA sequence: TGCGCCAGCAGTGACACGCCTAGCGGGAGGCGACGATACTCCTACGAGCAGTACTTC. The encoded protein is CASSDTPSGRRRYSYEQYF.

This rearrangement joins TRBV5-6 to TRBJ2-7; 10 nucleotides align to TRBD1. The CDR3 spans 13 residues. V shed 4 bases and J 6 bases; nucleotides not matched to a gene: 4. Looked up from germline, CDR1 is SGHDT and CDR2 is YYEEEE. The CDR3 region is CASSRQGALEQYF. The CDR3 DNA is TGTGCCAGCAGCCGACAGGGGGCTCTCGAGCAGTACTTC.

The DNA of the CDR3 is TGTGCCAGCAGCCAAGGACGGAACAGTAGAGCTTTCTTT. Its translation: CASSQGRNSRAFF. V is TRBV4-2 and J is TRBJ1-1, with D unresolved. Germline CDR1 LGHNA, CDR2 YNFKEQ. V lost 1 base, J lost 10 bases, and 13 bases lay in between. The CDR3 sequence is 13 residues long.

V usage is TRBV5-1 and J usage is TRBJ2-3; tentatively, D is TRBD1 (6 bases). This CDR3 spans 15 amino acids. The ends were cut back, 4 bases at V and 2 bases at J, with 14 bases in the middle. From germline, CDR1 is SGHRS and CDR2 YFSETQ. In nucleotides, the CDR3 is TGCGCCAGCAGCGAAACAGGGACCTTCACAGATACGCAGTATTTT. Its translation: CASSETGTFTDTQYF.

This chain joins TRBV11-2 and TRBJ2-1; the D gene is possibly TRBD1 (6 bases). V shed 5 bases and J shed 7 bases, with 15 bases lying between them. Germline V gives CDR1 SGHAT, CDR2 FQNNGV. The CDR3 is made up of 14 amino acids. The DNA for the CDR3 is TGTGCCAGCAGCCAGGGGTGGGGGATAAATGAGCAGTTCTTC. It translates to CASSQGWGINEQFF.

The chain is built from TRBV9 and TRBJ2-3, with a possible D match to TRBD1 (5 bases). V was trimmed by 2 bases and J by 4 bases, leaving 11 bases between them. This CDR3 region has 14 residues. Germline V gene sequence: CDR1 SGDLS, CDR2 YYNGEE. The CDR3 spells CASSVAGNPDTQYF. DNA for the CDR3: TGTGCCAGCAGCGTTGCAGGGAACCCAGATACGCAGTATTTT.

V gene TRBV19 combines with J gene TRBJ2-1, with 7 bases lining up with TRBD1. CDR1 is LNHDA, CDR2 SQIVND, per germline (reference sequence). This CDR3 is 13 amino acids long. The ends lost 5 bases at V and 15 bases at J; junction bases unmatched: 13. The CDR3 coding sequence is TGTGCCAGTAGTGAGACACAGGGGTCTGTAGGGTTCTTC. The encoded protein is CASSETQGSVGFF.

The rearrangement uses TRBV7-9 and TRBJ1-1; the D gene is possibly TRBD1 (5 bases). The V gene lost 1 base and the J gene lost 1 base, with 13 bases spanning the gap. The germline V gene encodes CDR1 SEHNR and CDR2 FQNEAQ (reference sequence). The CDR3 is 16 amino acids. Written as DNA, the CDR3 is TGTGCCAGCAGCTTAGGGATTCAGGGATGGAACACTGAAGCTTTCTTT. Protein: CASSLGIQGWNTEAFF.

This chain joins TRBV19 and TRBJ2-1; tentative D call: TRBD2 (6 bases). CDR1 is LNHDA and CDR2 is SQIVND in the germline V gene (reference sequence). The CDR3 has 14 amino acids. The germline V and J ends were trimmed by 3 bases and 9 bases, with 15 bases remaining between them. The CDR3 reads CASSMRRVGIEQFF. DNA of the CDR3: TGTGCCAGTAGTATGAGGAGGGTGGGGATTGAGCAGTTCTTC.

This clone has just a few counts. The V gene is TRBV6-1, the J gene TRBJ2-5; 7 nucleotides agree with TRBD2. Trimming took 2 bases from V and 0 from J; bases not matched to a gene: 3. The CDR3 runs 15 residues. Per germline, CDR1 MNHNS and CDR2 SASEGT. The CDR3 DNA reads TGTGCCAGCAGTGAAACGGCGGGGGACCAAGAGACCCAGTACTTC. Its translation: CASSETAGDQETQYF.

The gene calls are TRBV19 and TRBJ1-2; D gene ambiguous. The CDR3 is 11 residues long. Germline lookup yields CDR1 LNHDA and CDR2 SQIVND (reference sequence). Trimming shortened V by 5 bases and J by 8 bases, and 9 bases separated the two germline ends. In DNA, the CDR3 is TGTGCCAGTAGTGGCGGCCTGGGCTACACCTTC. Its protein is CASSGGLGYTF.

The chain joins TRBV6-1 to TRBJ2-7, with 9 bases that match TRBD1. The V and J ends lost 5 bases and 4 bases, in that order; junction bases with no gene match: 6. The CDR3 has 14 amino acids. Looked up from germline, CDR1 is MNHNS and CDR2 is SASEGT. CDR3 amino acids: CASSLGTGRYEQYF. CDR3 sequence (DNA): TGTGCCAGCAGTTTAGGGACAGGGCGGTACGAGCAGTACTTC.

The rearrangement uses TRBV7-9 and TRBJ1-2; D unresolved. The CDR3 sequence is 13 residues long. Germline V CDR1 and CDR2: SEHNR, FQNEAQ (reference sequence). Deletions cut 5 bases from V and 1 base from J, with 8 bases between. The CDR3 DNA follows: TGTGCCAGCAGCCAAGCGCTTAACTATGGCTACACCTTC. Protein sequence: CASSQALNYGYTF.

The rearrangement uses TRBV5-1 and TRBJ2-5, with a tentative D call TRBD2 (5 bases). The CDR3 totals 11 residues. The V gene's germline CDR1 is SGHRS and CDR2 YFSETQ. V gave up 1 base and J gave up 11 bases, with 9 bases separating them. The DNA of the CDR3 is TGCGCCAGCAGCTTGACGACTAAGCAGTACTTC. Translation: CASSLTTKQYF.

The chain joins TRBV5-1 to TRBJ1-4; the D gene is possibly TRBD1 (5 bases). Trimming took 1 base from V and 5 from J, leaving 15 bases between them. CDR1 and CDR2 from the germline V gene are SGHRS and YFSETQ. The CDR3 runs 16 residues. CDR3 sequence reads: CASSLSGTGVNEKLFF. As DNA, the CDR3 is TGCGCCAGCAGCTTGTCCGGTACAGGAGTAAATGAAAAACTGTTTTTT.